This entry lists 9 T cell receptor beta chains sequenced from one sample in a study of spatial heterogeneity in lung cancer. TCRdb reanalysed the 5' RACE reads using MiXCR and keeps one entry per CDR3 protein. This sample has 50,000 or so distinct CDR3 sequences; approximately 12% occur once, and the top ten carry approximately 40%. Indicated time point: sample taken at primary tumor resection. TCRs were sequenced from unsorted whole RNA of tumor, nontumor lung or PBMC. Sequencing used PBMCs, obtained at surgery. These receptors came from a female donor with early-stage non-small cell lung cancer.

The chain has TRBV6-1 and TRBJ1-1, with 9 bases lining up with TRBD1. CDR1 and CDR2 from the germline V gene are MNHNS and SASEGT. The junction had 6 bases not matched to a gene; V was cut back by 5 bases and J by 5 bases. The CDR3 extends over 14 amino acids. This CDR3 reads CASSSQGAGTEAFF. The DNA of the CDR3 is TGTGCCAGCAGTTCACAGGGGGCAGGTACTGAAGCTTTCTTT.

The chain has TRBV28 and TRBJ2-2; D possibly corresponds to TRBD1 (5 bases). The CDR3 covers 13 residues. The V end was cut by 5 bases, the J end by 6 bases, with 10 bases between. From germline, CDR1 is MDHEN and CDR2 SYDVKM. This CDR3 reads CASSVRVAGELFF. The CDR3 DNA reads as TGTGCCAGCAGTGTCAGGGTTGCCGGGGAGCTGTTTTTT.

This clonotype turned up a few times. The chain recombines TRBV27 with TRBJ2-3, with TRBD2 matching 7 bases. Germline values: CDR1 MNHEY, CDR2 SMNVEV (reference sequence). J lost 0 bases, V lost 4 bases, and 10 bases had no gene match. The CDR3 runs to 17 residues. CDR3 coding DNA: TGTGCCAGCAGTTCCTGGGGGGGTGGGACTAGCACAGATACGCAGTATTTT. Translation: CASSSWGGGTSTDTQYF.

CDR3 sequence: CASSPPTIPSGNTIYF. The CDR3 DNA is TGTGCCAGCAGTCCCCCCACCATACCCTCTGGAAACACCATATATTTT. The rearrangement uses TRBV28 and TRBJ1-3, with D unclear. The ends were cut back, 5 bases at V and 0 bases at J, with 14 bases in the middle. Per germline, CDR1 MDHEN and CDR2 SYDVKM. The length of the CDR3 is 16 residues.

The CDR3 bases are TGCGCCAGCAGCTTCTTAAGCGGGGGACTCTACAATGAGCAGTTCTTC. Translating gives CASSFLSGGLYNEQFF. The chain has TRBV5-1 and TRBJ2-1; 8 positions match TRBD2. The germline CDR1 and CDR2 sequences are SGHRS and YFSETQ. The CDR3 is made up of 16 amino acids. V lost 2 bases to trimming and J lost 3 bases; unmatched junction nucleotides: 7.

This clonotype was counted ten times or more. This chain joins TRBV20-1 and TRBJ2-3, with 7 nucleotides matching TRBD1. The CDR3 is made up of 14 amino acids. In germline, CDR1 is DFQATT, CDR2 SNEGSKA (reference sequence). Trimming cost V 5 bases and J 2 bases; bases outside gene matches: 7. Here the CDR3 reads CSASGTAYTDTQYF. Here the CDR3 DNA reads TGCAGTGCTTCCGGGACAGCTTACACAGATACGCAGTATTTT.

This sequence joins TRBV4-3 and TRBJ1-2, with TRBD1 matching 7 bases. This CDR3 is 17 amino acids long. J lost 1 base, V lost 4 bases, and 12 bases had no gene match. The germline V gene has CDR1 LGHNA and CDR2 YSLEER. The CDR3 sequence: CASSPGAGQALNYGYTF. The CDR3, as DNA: TGCGCCAGCAGCCCGGGAGCTGGACAGGCGCTTAACTATGGCTACACCTTC.

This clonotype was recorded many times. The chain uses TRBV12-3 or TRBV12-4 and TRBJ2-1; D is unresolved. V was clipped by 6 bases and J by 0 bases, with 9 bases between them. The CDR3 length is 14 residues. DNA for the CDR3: TGTGCCAGCAGCGGACCGAGCTCCTACAATGAGCAGTTCTTC. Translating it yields CASSGPSSYNEQFF.

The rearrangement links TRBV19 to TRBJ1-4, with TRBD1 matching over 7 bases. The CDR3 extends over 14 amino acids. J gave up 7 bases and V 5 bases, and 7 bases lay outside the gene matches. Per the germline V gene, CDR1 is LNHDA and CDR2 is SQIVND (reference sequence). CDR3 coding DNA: TGTGCCAGTAGTCGGAGACAGGGCCGTGAAAAACTGTTTTTT. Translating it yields CASSRRQGREKLFF.